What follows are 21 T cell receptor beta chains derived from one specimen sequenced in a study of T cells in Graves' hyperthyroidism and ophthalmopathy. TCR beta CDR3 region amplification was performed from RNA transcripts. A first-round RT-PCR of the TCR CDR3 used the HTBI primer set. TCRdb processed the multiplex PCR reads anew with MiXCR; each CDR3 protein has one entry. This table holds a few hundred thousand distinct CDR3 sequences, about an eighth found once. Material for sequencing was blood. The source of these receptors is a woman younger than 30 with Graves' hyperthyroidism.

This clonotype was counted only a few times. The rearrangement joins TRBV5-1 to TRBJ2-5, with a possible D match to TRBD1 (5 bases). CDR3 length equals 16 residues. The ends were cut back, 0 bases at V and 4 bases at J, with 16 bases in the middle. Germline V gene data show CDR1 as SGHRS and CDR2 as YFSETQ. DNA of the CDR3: TGCGCCAGCAGCTTGGGAGCAGGGCTGGAGCGAGAGACCCAGTACTTC. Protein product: CASSLGAGLERETQYF.

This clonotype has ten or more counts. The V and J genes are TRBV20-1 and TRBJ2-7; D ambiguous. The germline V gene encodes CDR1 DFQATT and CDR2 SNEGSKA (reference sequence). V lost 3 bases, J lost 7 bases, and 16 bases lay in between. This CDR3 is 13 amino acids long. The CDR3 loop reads CSASHSDNQEQYF. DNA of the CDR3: TGCAGTGCTAGTCACTCCGACAACCAGGAGCAGTACTTC.

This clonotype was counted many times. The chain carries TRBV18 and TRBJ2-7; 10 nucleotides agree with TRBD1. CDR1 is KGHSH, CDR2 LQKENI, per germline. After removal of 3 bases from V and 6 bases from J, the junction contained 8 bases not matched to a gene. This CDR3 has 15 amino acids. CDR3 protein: CASSPKRQGAGEQYF. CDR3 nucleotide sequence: TGTGCCAGCTCACCGAAGAGACAGGGGGCTGGCGAGCAGTACTTC.

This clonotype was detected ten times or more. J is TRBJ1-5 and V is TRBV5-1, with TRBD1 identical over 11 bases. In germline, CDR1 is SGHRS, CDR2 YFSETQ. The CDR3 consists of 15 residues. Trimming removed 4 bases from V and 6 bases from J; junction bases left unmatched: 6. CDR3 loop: CASSPGQGASQPQHF. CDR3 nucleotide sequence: TGCGCCAGCAGCCCCGGACAGGGGGCGTCTCAGCCCCAGCATTTT.

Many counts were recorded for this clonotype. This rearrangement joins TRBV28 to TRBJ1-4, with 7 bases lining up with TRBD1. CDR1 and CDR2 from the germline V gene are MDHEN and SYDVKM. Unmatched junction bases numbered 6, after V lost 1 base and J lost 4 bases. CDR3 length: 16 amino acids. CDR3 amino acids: CASSLSFGTDNEKLFF. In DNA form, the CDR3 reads TGTGCCAGCAGTTTATCTTTCGGGACAGATAATGAAAAACTGTTTTTT.

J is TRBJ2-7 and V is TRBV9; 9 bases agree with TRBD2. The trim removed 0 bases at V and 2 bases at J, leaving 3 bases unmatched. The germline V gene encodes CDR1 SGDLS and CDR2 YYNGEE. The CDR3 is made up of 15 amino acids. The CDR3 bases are TGTGCCAGCAGCGTAGGACTAGCGGTCACCTACGAGCAGTACTTC. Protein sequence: CASSVGLAVTYEQYF.

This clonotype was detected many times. The CDR3 is CASSSRDSSNEQFF. The CDR3 DNA reads TGTGCCAGCAGTAGCCGGGACTCAAGCAATGAGCAGTTCTTC. This chain connects TRBV28 to TRBJ2-1; D perhaps matches TRBD2 (6 bases). Trimming took off 5 bases at V and 6 bases at J, with 14 bases between the two ends. Germline CDR1 and CDR2: MDHEN and SYDVKM. This CDR3 spans 14 amino acids.

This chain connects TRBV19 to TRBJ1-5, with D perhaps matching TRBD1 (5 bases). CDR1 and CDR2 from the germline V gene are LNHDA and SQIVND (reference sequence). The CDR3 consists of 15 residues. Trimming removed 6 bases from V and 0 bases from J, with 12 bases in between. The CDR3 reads CASSQQVYSNQPQHF. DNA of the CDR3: TGTGCCAGTAGCCAACAGGTGTATAGCAATCAGCCCCAGCATTTT.

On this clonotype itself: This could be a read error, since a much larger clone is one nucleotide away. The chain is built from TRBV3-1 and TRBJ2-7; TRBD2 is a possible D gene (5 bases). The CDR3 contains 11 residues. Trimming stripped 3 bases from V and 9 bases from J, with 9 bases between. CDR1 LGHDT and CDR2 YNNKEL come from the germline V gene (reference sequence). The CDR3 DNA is TGTGCCAGCAGCCACGTAGGAGGGCAGTACTTC. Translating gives CASSHVGGQYF.

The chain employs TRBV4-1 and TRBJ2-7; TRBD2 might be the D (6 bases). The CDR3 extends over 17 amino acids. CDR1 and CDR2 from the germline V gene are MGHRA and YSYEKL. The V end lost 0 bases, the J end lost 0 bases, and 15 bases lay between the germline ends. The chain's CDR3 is CASSQEWAGYLSYEQYF. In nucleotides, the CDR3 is TGCGCCAGCAGCCAAGAGTGGGCGGGGTATCTCTCCTACGAGCAGTACTTC.

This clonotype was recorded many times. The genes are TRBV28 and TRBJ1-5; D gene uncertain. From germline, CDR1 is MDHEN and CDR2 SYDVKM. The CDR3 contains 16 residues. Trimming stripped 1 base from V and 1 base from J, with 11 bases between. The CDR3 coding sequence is TGTGCCAGCAGTTTATCGGGCCCGGGGAGCAATCAGCCCCAGCATTTT. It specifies CASSLSGPGSNQPQHF.

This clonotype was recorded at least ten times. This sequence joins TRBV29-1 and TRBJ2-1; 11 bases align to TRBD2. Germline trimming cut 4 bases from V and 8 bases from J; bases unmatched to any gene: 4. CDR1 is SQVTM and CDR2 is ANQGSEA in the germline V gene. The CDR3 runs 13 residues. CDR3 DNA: TGCAGCGTTGGACTAGCGGGGTTCTATGAGCAGTTCTTC. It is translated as CSVGLAGFYEQFF.

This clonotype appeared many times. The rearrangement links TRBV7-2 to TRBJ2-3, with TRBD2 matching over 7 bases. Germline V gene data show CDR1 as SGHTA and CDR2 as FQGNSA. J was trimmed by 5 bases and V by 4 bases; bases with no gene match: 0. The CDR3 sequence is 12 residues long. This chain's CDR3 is CASSWGGDTQYF. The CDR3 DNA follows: TGTGCCAGCAGCTGGGGGGGAGATACGCAGTATTTT.

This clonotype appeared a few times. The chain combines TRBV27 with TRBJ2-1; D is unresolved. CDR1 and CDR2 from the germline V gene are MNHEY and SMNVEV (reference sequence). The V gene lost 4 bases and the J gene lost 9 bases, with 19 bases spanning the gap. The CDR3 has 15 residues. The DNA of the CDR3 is TGTGCCAGCAGTTCATCCGGGCGTCGGAATCTTGAGCAGTTCTTC. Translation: CASSSSGRRNLEQFF.

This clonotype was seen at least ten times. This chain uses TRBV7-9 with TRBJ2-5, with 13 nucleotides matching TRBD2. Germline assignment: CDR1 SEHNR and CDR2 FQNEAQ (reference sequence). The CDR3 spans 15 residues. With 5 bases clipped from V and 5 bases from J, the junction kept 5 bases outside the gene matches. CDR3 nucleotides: TGTGCCAGCAGCACACTAGCGGGAGGGTTCGAGACCCAGTACTTC. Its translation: CASSTLAGGFETQYF.

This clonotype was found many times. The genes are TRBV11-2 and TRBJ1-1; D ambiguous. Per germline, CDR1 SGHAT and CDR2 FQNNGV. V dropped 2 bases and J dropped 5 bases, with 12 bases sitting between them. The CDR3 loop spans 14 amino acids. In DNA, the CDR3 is TGTGCCAGCAGCTTAAGCGGACTCGGGACTGAAGCTTTCTTT. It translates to CASSLSGLGTEAFF.

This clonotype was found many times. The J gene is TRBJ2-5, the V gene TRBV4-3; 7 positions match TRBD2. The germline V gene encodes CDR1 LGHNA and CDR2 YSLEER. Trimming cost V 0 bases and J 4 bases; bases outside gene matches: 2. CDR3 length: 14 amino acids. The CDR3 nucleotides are TGCGCCAGCAGCCAAGACACGGGAGGAGAGACCCAGTACTTC. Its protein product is CASSQDTGGETQYF.

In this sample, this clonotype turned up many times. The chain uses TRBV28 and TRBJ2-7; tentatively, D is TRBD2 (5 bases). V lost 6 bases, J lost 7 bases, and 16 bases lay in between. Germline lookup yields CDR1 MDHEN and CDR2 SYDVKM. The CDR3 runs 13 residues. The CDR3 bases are TGTGCCAGCAGCCTCATAGACTACGGAGAGCAGTACTTC. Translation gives CASSLIDYGEQYF.

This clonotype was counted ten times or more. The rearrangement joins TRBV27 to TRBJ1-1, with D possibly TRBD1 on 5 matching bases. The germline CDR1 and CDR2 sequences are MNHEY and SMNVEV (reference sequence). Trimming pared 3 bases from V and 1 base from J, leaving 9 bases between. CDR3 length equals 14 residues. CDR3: CASSLTVSNTEAFF. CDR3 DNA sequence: TGTGCCAGCAGTTTGACAGTGTCGAACACTGAAGCTTTCTTT.

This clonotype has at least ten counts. CDR3 sequence: CSASSRDRVNEQFF. CDR3 bases: TGCAGTGCTTCGTCCCGGGACAGGGTCAATGAGCAGTTCTTC. V is TRBV20-1 and J is TRBJ2-1; 9 bases line up with TRBD1. The germline V gene encodes CDR1 DFQATT and CDR2 SNEGSKA (reference sequence). Unmatched junction bases numbered 8, after V lost 5 bases and J lost 6 bases. This CDR3 region has 14 residues.

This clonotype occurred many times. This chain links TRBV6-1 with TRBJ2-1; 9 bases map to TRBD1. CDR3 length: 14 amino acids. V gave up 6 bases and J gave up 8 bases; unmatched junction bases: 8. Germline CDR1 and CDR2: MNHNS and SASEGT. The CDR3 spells CASRGTGFKDEQFF. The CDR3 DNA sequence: TGTGCCAGCAGGGGGACAGGGTTTAAGGATGAGCAGTTCTTC.